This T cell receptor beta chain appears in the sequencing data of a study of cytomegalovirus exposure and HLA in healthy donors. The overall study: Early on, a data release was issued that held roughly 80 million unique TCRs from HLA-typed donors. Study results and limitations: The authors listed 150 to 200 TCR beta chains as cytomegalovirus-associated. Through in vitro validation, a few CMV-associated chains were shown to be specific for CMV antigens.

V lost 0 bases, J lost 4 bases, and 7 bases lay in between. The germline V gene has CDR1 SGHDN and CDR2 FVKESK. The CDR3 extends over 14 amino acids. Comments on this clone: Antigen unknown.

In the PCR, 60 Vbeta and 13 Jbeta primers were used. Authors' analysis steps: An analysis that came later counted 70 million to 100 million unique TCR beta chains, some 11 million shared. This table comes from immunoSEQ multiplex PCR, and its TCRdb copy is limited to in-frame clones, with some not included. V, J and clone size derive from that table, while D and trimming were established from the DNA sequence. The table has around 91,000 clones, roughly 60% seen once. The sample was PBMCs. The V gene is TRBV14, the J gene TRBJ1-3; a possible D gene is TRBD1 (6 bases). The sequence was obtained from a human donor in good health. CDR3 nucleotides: TGTGCCAGCAGCCAAGACAGGGGCGGAAACACCATATATTTT. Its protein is CASSQDRGGNTIYF.